The clone carrying this T cell receptor (beta chain) was detected only once. Its specificity is not known. This entry is derived from a study of cytomegalovirus exposure and HLA in healthy donors. Vbeta (60) and Jbeta (13) primers were used in the PCR. The assay was immunoSEQ multiplex PCR, and TCRdb's table has in-frame clones only and misses some. Among some 120,000 clones listed, roughly 71% were seen once. Whole-study findings and limits: Across donors, most TCRs were seen rarely, yet some public ones were widespread. Later analysis placed DRB1 highest and HLA-C lowest in TCR association rates, which differed by HLA locus. In vitro data verified a few CMV-associated chains as specific for CMV antigens.

This CDR3 has 15 residues. V was trimmed by 6 bases and J by 6 bases, leaving 19 bases between them. Germline V gene lookup returns CDR1 SSHAT and CDR2 FNYEAQ (reference sequence). This TCR was sampled from a woman between 45 and 60 years old in good health and CMV-seropositive. This sequence joins TRBV7-7 and TRBJ2-3; D call uncertain. What was sequenced was PBMCs. DNA of the CDR3: TGTGCCAGCAGTCCCGGGTTTAATTTCTTGGATACGCAGTATTTT. It yields the protein CASSPGFNFLDTQYF.